This TCR beta chain came from a study of blood T cell repertoires in COVID-19. Overall study: T cells, B-cell-depleted T cells, or PBMCs provided the cDNA or gDNA that served as material.

How the authors handled the data: Reference gene primers were amplified, and this amplification served to estimate nucleated cell counts. Profiling relied on immunoSEQ multiplex PCR, and the TCRdb table lists in-frame clones only, not all of them. From that table come the V and J calls and clone size; the DNA was used to work out D and trimming. The sample consists of roughly 160,000 clones, almost 85% of them appearing once. V lost 4 bases, J lost 5 bases, and 15 bases lay in between. The CDR3 length is 14 residues. The germline gives CDR1 MDHEN, CDR2 SYDVKM. V usage is TRBV28 and J usage is TRBJ2-7, with a weak D call TRBD2 (6 bases). The sequence was obtained from a woman older than 75 with COVID-19, enrolled during active disease. Sequencing was done on a sample of peripheral blood. The CDR3 DNA follows: TGTGCCAGCAGTTCCACGGGACTGACTAACGAGCAGTACTTC. Translating it yields CASSSTGLTNEQYF. The full variable domain, its missing parts supplied by reference TRBV28 and TRBJ2-7, is DVKVTQSSRYLVKRTGEKVFLECVQDMDHENMFWYRQDPGLGLRLIYFSYDVKMKEKGDIPEGYSVSREKKERFSLILESASTNQTSMYLCASSSTGLTNEQYFGPGTRLTVT.